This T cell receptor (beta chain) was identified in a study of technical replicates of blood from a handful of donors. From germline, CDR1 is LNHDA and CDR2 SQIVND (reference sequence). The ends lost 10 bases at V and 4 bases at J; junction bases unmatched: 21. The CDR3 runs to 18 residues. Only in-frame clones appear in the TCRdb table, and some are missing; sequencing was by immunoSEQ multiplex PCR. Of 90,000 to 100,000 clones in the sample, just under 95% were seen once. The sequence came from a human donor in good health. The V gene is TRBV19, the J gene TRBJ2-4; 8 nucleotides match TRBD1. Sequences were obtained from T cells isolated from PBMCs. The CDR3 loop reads CANELVRGPGGCKNIQYF. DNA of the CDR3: TGTGCCAATGAGTTGGTCAGGGGGCCAGGGGGCTGTAAAAACATTCAGTACTTC.